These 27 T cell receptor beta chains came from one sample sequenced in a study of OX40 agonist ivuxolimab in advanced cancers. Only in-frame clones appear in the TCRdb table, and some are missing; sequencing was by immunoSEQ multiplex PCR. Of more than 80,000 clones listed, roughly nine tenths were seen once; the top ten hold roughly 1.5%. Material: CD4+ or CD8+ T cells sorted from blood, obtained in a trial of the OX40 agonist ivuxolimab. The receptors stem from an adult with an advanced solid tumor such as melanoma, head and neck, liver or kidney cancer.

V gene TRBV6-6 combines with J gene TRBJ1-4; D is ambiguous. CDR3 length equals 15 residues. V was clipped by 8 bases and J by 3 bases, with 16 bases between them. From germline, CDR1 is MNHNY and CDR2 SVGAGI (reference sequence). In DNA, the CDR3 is TGTGCCAGCCGACTGGGGTTGGGCCCTAATGAAAAACTGTTTTTT. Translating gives CASRLGLGPNEKLFF.

CDR3 region: CASSPLAGLGVEQYF. The CDR3 DNA sequence: TGCGCCAGCAGCCCTCTGGCAGGGCTCGGAGTCGAGCAGTACTTC. The chain combines TRBV4-1 with TRBJ2-7; D is possibly TRBD1 (5 bases). Trimming took 4 bases from V and 6 from J, leaving 19 bases between them. The CDR3 has 15 amino acids. Germline V gene lookup returns CDR1 MGHRA and CDR2 YSYEKL.

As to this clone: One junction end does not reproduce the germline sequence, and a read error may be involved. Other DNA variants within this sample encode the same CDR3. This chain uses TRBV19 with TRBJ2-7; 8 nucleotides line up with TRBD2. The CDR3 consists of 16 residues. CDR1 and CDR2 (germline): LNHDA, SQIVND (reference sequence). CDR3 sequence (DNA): TGTGCCAGTAGTATATACCGGGGGGGACTACCCTACGAACAGTACTTC. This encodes CASSIYRGGLPYEQYF.

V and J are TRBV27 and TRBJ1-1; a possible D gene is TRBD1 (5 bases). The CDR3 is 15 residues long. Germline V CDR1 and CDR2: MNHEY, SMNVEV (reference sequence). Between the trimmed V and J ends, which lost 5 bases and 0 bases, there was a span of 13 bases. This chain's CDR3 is CASSLSDRMNTEAFF. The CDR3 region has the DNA TGTGCCAGCAGTCTCTCCGACAGAATGAACACTGAAGCTTTCTTT.

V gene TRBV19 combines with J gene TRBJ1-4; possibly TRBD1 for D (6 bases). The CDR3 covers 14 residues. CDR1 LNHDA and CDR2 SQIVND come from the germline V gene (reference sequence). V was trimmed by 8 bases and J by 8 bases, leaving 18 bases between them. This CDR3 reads CASHTGREYEKLFF. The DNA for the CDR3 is TGTGCCAGTCATACAGGGAGGGAATACGAAAAACTGTTTTTT.

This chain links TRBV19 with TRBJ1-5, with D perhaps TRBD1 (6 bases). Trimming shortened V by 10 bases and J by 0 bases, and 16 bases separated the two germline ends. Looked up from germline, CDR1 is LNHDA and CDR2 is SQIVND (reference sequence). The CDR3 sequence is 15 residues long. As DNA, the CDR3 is TGTGCCATCGGGGGGGGGCTAAATAGCAATCAGCCCCAGCATTTT. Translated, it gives CAIGGGLNSNQPQHF.

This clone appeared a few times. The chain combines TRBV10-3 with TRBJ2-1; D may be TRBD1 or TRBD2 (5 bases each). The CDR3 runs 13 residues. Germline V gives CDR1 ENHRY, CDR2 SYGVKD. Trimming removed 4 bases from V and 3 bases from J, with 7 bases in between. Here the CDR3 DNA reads TGTGCCATCAGTGGGGACGGCTACAATGAGCAGTTCTTC. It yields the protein CAISGDGYNEQFF.

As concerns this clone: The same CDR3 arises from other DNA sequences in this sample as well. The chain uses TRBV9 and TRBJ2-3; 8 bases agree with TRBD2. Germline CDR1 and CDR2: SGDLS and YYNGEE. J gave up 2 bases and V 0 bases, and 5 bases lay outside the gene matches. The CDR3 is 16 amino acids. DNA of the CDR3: TGTGCCAGCAGCGTAGCTGCGGGAGGCCCCACAGATACGCAGTATTTT. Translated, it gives CASSVAAGGPTDTQYF.

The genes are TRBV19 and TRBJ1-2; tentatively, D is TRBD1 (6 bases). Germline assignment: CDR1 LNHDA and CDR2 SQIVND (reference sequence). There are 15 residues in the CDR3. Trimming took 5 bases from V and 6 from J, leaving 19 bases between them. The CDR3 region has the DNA TGTGCCAGTAGTCTCTACTCCCAGGGGAGAAATGGCTACACCTTC. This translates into CASSLYSQGRNGYTF.

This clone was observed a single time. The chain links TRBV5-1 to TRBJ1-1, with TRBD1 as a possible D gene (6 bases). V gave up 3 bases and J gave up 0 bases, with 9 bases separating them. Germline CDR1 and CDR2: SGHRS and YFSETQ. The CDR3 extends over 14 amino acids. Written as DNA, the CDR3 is TGCGCCAGCAGCTGGACAGAGGTGAACACTGAAGCTTTCTTT. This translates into CASSWTEVNTEAFF.

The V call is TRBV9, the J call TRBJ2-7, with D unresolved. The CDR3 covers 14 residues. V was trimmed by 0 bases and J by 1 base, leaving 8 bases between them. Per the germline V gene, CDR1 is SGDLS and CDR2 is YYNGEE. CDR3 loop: CASSVVVDSYEQYF. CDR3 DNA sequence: TGTGCCAGCAGCGTAGTAGTAGATTCCTACGAGCAGTACTTC.

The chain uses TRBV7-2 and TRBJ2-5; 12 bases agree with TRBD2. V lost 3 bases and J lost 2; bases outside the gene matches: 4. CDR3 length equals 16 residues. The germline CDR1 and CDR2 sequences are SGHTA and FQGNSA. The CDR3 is CASSFLAGGWQETQYF. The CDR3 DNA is TGTGCCAGCAGCTTCCTAGCGGGGGGGTGGCAAGAGACCCAGTACTTC.

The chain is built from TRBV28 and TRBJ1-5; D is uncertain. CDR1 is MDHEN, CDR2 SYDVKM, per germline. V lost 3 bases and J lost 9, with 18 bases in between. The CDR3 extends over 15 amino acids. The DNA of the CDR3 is TGTGCCAGCAGTTTCCCACCACCCGGACTGAGGCCCCAGCATTTT. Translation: CASSFPPPGLRPQHF.

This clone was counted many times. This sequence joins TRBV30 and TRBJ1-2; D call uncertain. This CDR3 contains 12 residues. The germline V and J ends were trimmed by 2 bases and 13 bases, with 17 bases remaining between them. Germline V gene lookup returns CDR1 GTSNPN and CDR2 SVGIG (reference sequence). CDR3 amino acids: CAWSSGDRLGTF. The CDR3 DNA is TGTGCCTGGAGTAGCGGAGACCGCTTGGGCACCTTC.

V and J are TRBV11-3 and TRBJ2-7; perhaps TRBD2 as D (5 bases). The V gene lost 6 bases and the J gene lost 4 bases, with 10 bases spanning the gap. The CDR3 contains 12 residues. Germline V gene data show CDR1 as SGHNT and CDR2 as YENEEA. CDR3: CASSRGEYEQYF. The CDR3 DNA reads TGTGCCAGCAGTCGTGGGGAGTACGAGCAGTACTTC.

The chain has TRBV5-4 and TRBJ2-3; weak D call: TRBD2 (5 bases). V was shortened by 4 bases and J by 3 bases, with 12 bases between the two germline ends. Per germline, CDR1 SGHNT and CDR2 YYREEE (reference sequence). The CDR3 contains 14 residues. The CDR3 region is CASSRLTGTDTQYF. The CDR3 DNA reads TGTGCCAGCAGCAGATTGACGGGAACAGATACGCAGTATTTT.

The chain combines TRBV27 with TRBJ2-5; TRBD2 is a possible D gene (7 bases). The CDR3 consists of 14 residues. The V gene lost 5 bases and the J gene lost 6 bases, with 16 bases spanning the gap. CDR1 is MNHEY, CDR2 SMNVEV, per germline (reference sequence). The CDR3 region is CASSGGGGIKTQYF. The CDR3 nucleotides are TGTGCCAGCAGTGGAGGGGGGGGGATAAAGACCCAGTACTTC.

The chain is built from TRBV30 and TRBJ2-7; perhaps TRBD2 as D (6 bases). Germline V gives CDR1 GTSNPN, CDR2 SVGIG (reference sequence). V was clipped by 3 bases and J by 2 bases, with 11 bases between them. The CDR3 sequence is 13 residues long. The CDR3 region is CAWSLGLAYEQYF. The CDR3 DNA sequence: TGTGCCTGGAGCTTGGGACTTGCCTACGAGCAGTACTTC.

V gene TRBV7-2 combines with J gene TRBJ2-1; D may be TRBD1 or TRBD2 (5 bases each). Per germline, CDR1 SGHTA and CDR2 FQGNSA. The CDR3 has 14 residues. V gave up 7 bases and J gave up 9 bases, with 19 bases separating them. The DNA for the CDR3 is TGTGCCAGCAATCCCACCGGGGCCGACTTTGAGCAGTTCTTC. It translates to CASNPTGADFEQFF.

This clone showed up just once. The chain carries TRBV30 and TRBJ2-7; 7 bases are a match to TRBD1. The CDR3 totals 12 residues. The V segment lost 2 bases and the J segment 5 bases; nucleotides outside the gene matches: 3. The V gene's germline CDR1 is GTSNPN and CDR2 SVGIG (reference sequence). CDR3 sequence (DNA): TGTGCCTGGAGTAGACAGGGAAACGAGCAGTACTTC. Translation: CAWSRQGNEQYF. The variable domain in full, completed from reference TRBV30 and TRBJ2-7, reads SQTIHQWPATLVQPVGSPLSLECTVEGTSNPNLYWYRQAAGRGLQLLFYSVGIGQISSEVPQNLSASRPQDRQFILSSKKLLLSDSGFYLCAWSRQGNEQYFGPGTRLTVT.

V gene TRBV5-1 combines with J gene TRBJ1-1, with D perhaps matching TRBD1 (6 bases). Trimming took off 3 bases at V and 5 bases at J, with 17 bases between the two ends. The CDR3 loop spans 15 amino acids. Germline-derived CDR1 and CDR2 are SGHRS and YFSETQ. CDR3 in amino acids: CASSSAGDLGTEAFF. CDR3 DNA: TGCGCCAGCAGCTCAGCAGGGGATCTAGGAACTGAAGCTTTCTTT. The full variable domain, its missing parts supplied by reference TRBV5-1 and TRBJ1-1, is KAGVTQTPRYLIKTRGQQVTLSCSPISGHRSVSWYQQTPGQGLQFLFEYFSETQRNKGNFPGRFSGRQFSNSRSEMNVSTLELGDSALYLCASSSAGDLGTEAFFGQGTRLTVV.

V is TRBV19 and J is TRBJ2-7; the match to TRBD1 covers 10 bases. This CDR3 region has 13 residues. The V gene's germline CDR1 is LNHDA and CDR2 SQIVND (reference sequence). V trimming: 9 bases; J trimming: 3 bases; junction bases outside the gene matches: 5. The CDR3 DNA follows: TGTGCCAGCAAGGACAGGGGGGTCTACGAGCAGTACTTC. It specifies CASKDRGVYEQYF.

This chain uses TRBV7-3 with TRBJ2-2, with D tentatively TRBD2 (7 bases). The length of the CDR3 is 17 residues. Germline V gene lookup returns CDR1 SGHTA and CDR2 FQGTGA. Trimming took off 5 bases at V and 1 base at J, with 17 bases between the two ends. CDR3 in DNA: TGTGCCAGCAGCCTCCCTCTAGGGGGGGTGAACACCGGGGAGCTGTTTTTT. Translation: CASSLPLGGVNTGELFF.

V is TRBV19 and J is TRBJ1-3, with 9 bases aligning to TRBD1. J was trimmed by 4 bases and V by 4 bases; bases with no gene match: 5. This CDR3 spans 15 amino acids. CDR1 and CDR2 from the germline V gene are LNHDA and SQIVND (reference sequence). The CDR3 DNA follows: TGTGCCAGTAGTAAGATGGGACAGGGAGGAAACACCATATATTTT. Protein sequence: CASSKMGQGGNTIYF.

As DNA, the CDR3 is TGCGCCACCGCGGACCGACAGAACACCGGGGAGCTGTTTTTT. Protein sequence: CATADRQNTGELFF. This chain joins TRBV10-2 and TRBJ2-2; no definite D call. Germline V CDR1 and CDR2: WSHSY, SAAADI. Trimming took off 10 bases at V and 1 base at J, with 13 bases between the two ends. The CDR3 totals 14 residues.

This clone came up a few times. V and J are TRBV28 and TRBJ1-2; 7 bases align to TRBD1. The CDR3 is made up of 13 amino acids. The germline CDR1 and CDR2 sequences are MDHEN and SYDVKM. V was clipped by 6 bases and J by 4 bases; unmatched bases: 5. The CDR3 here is CASSPSGGYGYTF. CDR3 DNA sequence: TGTGCCAGCAGCCCGTCAGGGGGCTATGGCTACACCTTC.

The CDR3 coding sequence is TGTGCCTGGACGTTGAACACTGAAGCTTTCTTT. Its translation: CAWTLNTEAFF. This chain joins TRBV30 and TRBJ1-1, with D unresolved. The germline V gene has CDR1 GTSNPN and CDR2 SVGIG (reference sequence). V dropped 4 bases and J dropped 0 bases, with 3 bases sitting between them. The CDR3 spans 11 residues.